The clone carrying this TCR beta chain came up once. These data originate in a study of T cell responses to AZD1222 COVID-19 vaccine. CDR1 is SGHDT, CDR2 YYEEEE, per germline. The CDR3 runs 14 residues. V lost 4 bases to trimming and J lost 2 bases, with 12 bases between them. Data came from immunoSEQ multiplex PCR; TCRdb stores just in-frame clones and leaves some out. Here the sample spans around 100,000 clones, approximately 83% being singletons. The sequenced sample was peripheral blood, obtained on day 0 of AZD1222 vaccination. The clonotype comes from an adult in good health. This rearrangement joins TRBV5-6 to TRBJ1-1; D not certain. The CDR3 here is CASSPRQANTEAFF. The DNA for the CDR3 is TGTGCCAGCAGCCCCCGACAAGCCAACACTGAAGCTTTCTTT.